This T cell receptor beta chain was captured by sequencing in a study of T cells in Graves' hyperthyroidism and ophthalmopathy. In this sample, this clonotype turned up once. Amplification targeted TCR beta CDR3 regions from RNA transcripts. Using the HTBI primer set, a first-round RT-PCR was run on the TCR CDR3. MiXCR, run by TCRdb on the multiplex PCR reads, gives a single entry per CDR3 protein. The sample has about 660,000 distinct CDR3 sequences, about 45% seen once. The TCR originated in an adult man with Graves' disease, either hyperthyroidism or ophthalmopathy (not recorded which). The sample consisted of peripheral blood or thyroid tissue (not recorded which).

The CDR3 region is CASSIEGARNQPQHF. The CDR3 region has the DNA TGTGCCAGTAGTATAGAGGGGGCTCGCAATCAGCCCCAGCATTTT. The chain has TRBV19 and TRBJ1-5; weak D call: TRBD1 (6 bases). The CDR3 is 15 residues long. Germline CDR1 and CDR2: LNHDA and SQIVND (reference sequence). V lost 0 bases, J lost 2 bases, and 8 bases lay in between.